This entry features one T cell receptor (beta chain) sequence. Residents of around 24 US areas, aged roughly 18 to 89 years, made up the participants. The data originate from a study of blood T cell repertoires in COVID-19. In the study overall: PBMCs, B-cell-depleted T cells, or T cells were the source of the cDNA or gDNA that made up the material.

This table comes from immunoSEQ multiplex PCR, and its TCRdb copy is limited to in-frame clones, with some not included. Altogether around 310,000 clones are present, roughly 91% being singletons, with the ten largest covering roughly a tenth. CDR3 length: 13 residues. Germline assignment: CDR1 SQVTM and CDR2 ANQGSEA. V dropped 4 bases and J dropped 3 bases, with 9 bases sitting between them. The source is a woman under 40 who had recovered from COVID-19. The V gene is TRBV29-1, the J gene TRBJ2-2; D is possibly TRBD1 (6 bases). The sample was PBMCs or T cells enriched from blood (not recorded which). The CDR3 region has the DNA TGCAGCGTTGGGGGGCTGTACACCGGGGAGCTGTTTTTT. Residues: CSVGGLYTGELFF.